These 26 T cell receptor beta chains were sequenced from one sample in a study of blood T cell repertoires in COVID-19. Here immunoSEQ multiplex PCR was the method, and the copy in TCRdb shows in-frame clones only, minus some. The repertoire consists of more than 250,000 clones, with roughly 87% occurring once and the leading ten covering 1%. Sequencing was carried out using peripheral blood. The receptor set was obtained from a man in his fifties with active or convalescent COVID-19.

The chain links TRBV28 to TRBJ1-6; 7 positions match TRBD1. The CDR3 covers 15 residues. The germline V gene has CDR1 MDHEN and CDR2 SYDVKM. V shed 7 bases, J shed 4 bases, and the junction held 7 bases outside the gene matches. The CDR3 DNA follows: TGTGCCAGCACAGACAGGGATGGGTATAATTCACCCCTCCACTTT. It yields the protein CASTDRDGYNSPLHF. Based on the CDR3 plus reference TRBV28 and TRBJ1-6, the full variable domain is DVKVTQSSRYLVKRTGEKVFLECVQDMDHENMFWYRQDPGLGLRLIYFSYDVKMKEKGDIPEGYSVSREKKERFSLILESASTNQTSMYLCASTDRDGYNSPLHFGNGTRLTVT.

V usage is TRBV24-1 and J usage is TRBJ2-1, with a possible D match to TRBD2 (5 bases). Trimming cost V 6 bases and J 5 bases, with 16 bases left between them. In germline, CDR1 is KGHDR, CDR2 SFDVKD. The CDR3 length is 15 residues. The CDR3 coding sequence is TGTGCCACCAGTCATATGGCGGGCCGAGACAATGAGCAGTTCTTC. This codes for CATSHMAGRDNEQFF.

This chain uses TRBV27 with TRBJ1-1, with 10 bases lining up with TRBD1. CDR3 size: 20 residues. CDR1 and CDR2 from the germline V gene are MNHEY and SMNVEV (reference sequence). Unmatched junction bases numbered 18, after V lost 3 bases and J lost 2 bases. CDR3 loop: CASSFRTPGQGTSVNTEAFF. The CDR3 nucleotides read TGTGCCAGCAGTTTTAGGACCCCGGGACAGGGGACCTCGGTCAACACTGAAGCTTTCTTT.

The sample holds one count of this clone. The chain combines TRBV11-2 with TRBJ2-7, with D maybe TRBD1 (6 bases). Trimming pared 4 bases from V and 3 bases from J, leaving 19 bases between. CDR3 size: 16 residues. The germline V gene has CDR1 SGHAT and CDR2 FQNNGV. DNA of the CDR3: TGTGCCAGCAGCTCGCCGAAGGGGGTAGGATTCTACGAGCAGTACTTC. Amino acids: CASSSPKGVGFYEQYF.

The rearrangement uses TRBV28 and TRBJ1-1, with a weak D call TRBD1 (5 bases). Trimming removed 2 bases from V and 4 bases from J, with 8 bases in between. Germline lookup yields CDR1 MDHEN and CDR2 SYDVKM. The CDR3 spans 13 residues. CDR3 DNA: TGTGCCAGCAGTTTACGGGGGACCACTGAAGCTTTCTTT. This codes for CASSLRGTTEAFF.

This chain links TRBV6-5 with TRBJ2-5; tentative D call: TRBD2 (6 bases). Germline assignment: CDR1 MNHEY and CDR2 SVGAGI. The V and J ends lost 0 bases and 4 bases respectively, with 15 bases between them. CDR3 length: 16 amino acids. The CDR3 region has the DNA TGTGCCAGCAGTTACTCGGAGATCGGGAGCGGAGAGACCCAGTACTTC. Translating gives CASSYSEIGSGETQYF.

The rearrangement uses TRBV7-2 and TRBJ2-7; TRBD1 might be the D (7 bases). The CDR3 spans 14 residues. V was clipped by 6 bases and J by 2 bases, with 14 bases between them. The germline V gene encodes CDR1 SGHTA and CDR2 FQGNSA. CDR3 sequence reads: CASRGGQFPYEQYF. The CDR3 coding sequence is TGTGCCAGCAGGGGGGGACAGTTCCCCTACGAGCAGTACTTC.

A note on this clone: This is likely a read error, given that the CDR3 carries no conserved phenylalanine or tryptophan at its end. No DNA is shown, since the ends of the CDR3 on it are uncertain; the CDR3 is the one TCRdb lists. J is TRBJ2-2 and V is TRBV20-1; the tabulated D call, TRBD2, remains unverified against the DNA. The CDR3 is 10 amino acids in total, end residues counted. CDR1 and CDR2 from the germline V gene are DFQATT and SNEGSKA (reference sequence). CDR3 sequence: CSAYRGRPRC.

The chain employs TRBV4-3 and TRBJ1-1, with a possible D match to TRBD1 (5 bases). The CDR3 is 16 residues long. Germline V lookup: CDR1 LGHNA, CDR2 YSLEER. Trimming pared 0 bases from V and 5 bases from J, leaving 16 bases between. CDR3 nucleotide sequence: TGCGCCAGCAGCCAAGACCTTAGGGAGGGGCGGACTGAAGCTTTCTTT. Residues: CASSQDLREGRTEAFF.

The rearrangement uses TRBV10-3 and TRBJ2-7, with 12 positions matching TRBD2. From germline, CDR1 is ENHRY and CDR2 SYGVKD. V lost 3 bases and J lost 4; bases outside the gene matches: 7. CDR3 length: 16 residues. Written as DNA, the CDR3 is TGTGCCATCAGTGAAATAGTAACTAGCGGGAGGTACGAGCAGTACTTC. Its translation is CAISEIVTSGRYEQYF.

The gene calls are TRBV7-9 and TRBJ2-1; 7 bases fit TRBD2. With V trimmed by 6 bases and J by 3 bases, 11 bases remained unmatched. Germline values: CDR1 SEHNR, CDR2 FQNEAQ (reference sequence). This CDR3 spans 16 amino acids. The CDR3 DNA reads TGTGCCAGCAGTATAGTCGGGGGGAGGCTCTACAATGAGCAGTTCTTC. Its translation: CASSIVGGRLYNEQFF. The variable domain in full, with the rest retrieved from reference TRBV7-9 and TRBJ2-1, is DTGVSQNPRHKITKRGQNVTFRCDPISEHNRLYWYRQTLGQGPEFLTYFQNEAQLEKSRLLSDRFSAERPKGSFSTLEIQRTEQGDSAMYLCASSIVGGRLYNEQFFGPGTRLTVL.

This chain links TRBV5-1 with TRBJ2-1; 7 nucleotides align to TRBD2. The junction had 6 bases not matched to a gene; V was cut back by 9 bases and J by 0 bases. This CDR3 has 14 amino acids. Per the germline V gene, CDR1 is SGHRS and CDR2 is YFSETQ. CDR3 residues: CATTRGSSYNEQFF. CDR3 coding DNA: TGCGCCACCACCCGCGGGAGCTCCTACAATGAGCAGTTCTTC.

The chain links TRBV18 to TRBJ1-2, with D possibly TRBD1 on 5 matching bases. CDR1 and CDR2 from the germline V gene are KGHSH and LQKENI. V lost 6 bases to trimming and J lost 1 base, with 12 bases between them. The CDR3 runs 14 residues. CDR3 nucleotides: TGTGCCAGCTCCCCTCCGACAGTTAACTATGGCTACACCTTC. Translating gives CASSPPTVNYGYTF. Full variable domain (rest looked up from reference TRBV18 and TRBJ1-2): NAGVMQNPRHLVRRRGQEARLRCSPMKGHSHVYWYRQLPEEGLKFMVYLQKENIIDESGMPKERFSAEFPKEGPSILRIQQVVRGDSAAYFCASSPPTVNYGYTFGSGTRLTVV.

This clone was observed a few times. The chain couples TRBV5-1 to TRBJ1-1; unclear D gene. The V end was cut by 5 bases, the J end by 1 base, with 18 bases between. This CDR3 is 16 amino acids long. In germline, CDR1 is SGHRS, CDR2 YFSETQ. CDR3 in amino acids: CASRDGRRASNTEAFF. CDR3 in DNA: TGCGCCAGCAGAGATGGCCGGAGGGCCTCGAACACTGAAGCTTTCTTT.

This clone was counted ten times or more. The chain combines TRBV7-8 with TRBJ1-1; D is unresolved. This CDR3 contains 12 residues. The V end lost 2 bases, the J end lost 5 bases, and 6 bases lay between the germline ends. Per the germline V gene, CDR1 is SGHVS and CDR2 is FQNEAQ. The CDR3 sequence is CASSLLSTEAFF. The CDR3 DNA reads TGTGCCAGCAGCTTACTGAGTACTGAAGCTTTCTTT.

The chain recombines TRBV7-2 with TRBJ2-1; 7 nucleotides line up with TRBD1. Germline V gene data show CDR1 as SGHTA and CDR2 as FQGNSA. V dropped 4 bases and J dropped 9; count of bases not matched to a gene: 9. This CDR3 is built from 14 residues. The CDR3 DNA follows: TGTGCCAGCAGCTCCCGGGACAGTTTTAGTGAGCAGTTCTTC. Translated: CASSSRDSFSEQFF.

The chain links TRBV5-1 to TRBJ1-6; D is undetermined. V shed 10 bases and J shed 13 bases, with 21 bases lying between them. The CDR3 sequence is 13 residues long. Germline CDR1 is SGHRS and CDR2 is YFSETQ. This CDR3 is CASTDGSNRPLHF. The CDR3 nucleotides read TGCGCCTCGACCGACGGGTCTAATCGTCCCCTCCACTTT.

The chain uses TRBV4-2 and TRBJ1-5, with no clear D. The CDR3 runs to 15 residues. CDR1 LGHNA and CDR2 YNFKEQ come from the germline V gene. Trimming removed 4 bases from V and 1 base from J, with 11 bases in between. The CDR3 here is CASSRRGASNQPQHF. CDR3 bases: TGTGCCAGCAGCCGGCGGGGAGCGAGCAATCAGCCCCAGCATTTT.

This chain joins TRBV5-1 and TRBJ2-3, with D maybe TRBD2 (5 bases). This CDR3 has 15 residues. The V end lost 0 bases, the J end lost 0 bases, and 8 bases lay between the germline ends. The V gene's germline CDR1 is SGHRS and CDR2 YFSETQ. This CDR3 is CASSLGTRSTDTQYF. As DNA, the CDR3 is TGCGCCAGCAGCTTGGGCACTAGAAGCACAGATACGCAGTATTTT.

The gene calls are TRBV6-5 and TRBJ2-3; possibly TRBD2 for D (5 bases). The CDR3 runs to 12 residues. Germline CDR1 and CDR2: MNHEY and SVGAGI. Trimming shortened V by 8 bases and J by 6 bases, and 12 bases separated the two germline ends. CDR3: CASQLAPDTQYF. The CDR3, as DNA: TGTGCCAGCCAATTAGCGCCGGATACGCAGTATTTT.

The CDR3 DNA follows: TGTGCCAGCAGGCCCATCCCCAGCTCCTACGAGCAGTACTTC. Residues: CASRPIPSSYEQYF. V is TRBV28 and J is TRBJ2-7; D is uncertain. Germline-derived CDR1 and CDR2 are MDHEN and SYDVKM. The CDR3 sequence is 14 residues long. The V gene lost 6 bases and the J gene lost 0 bases, with 12 bases spanning the gap.

As to this clone: The sample carries other DNA sequences with the same CDR3. The gene calls are TRBV28 and TRBJ1-1, with D perhaps matching TRBD1 (5 bases). CDR1 is MDHEN and CDR2 is SYDVKM in the germline V gene. The CDR3 has 11 amino acids. Between the trimmed V and J ends, which lost 9 bases and 1 base, there was a span of 6 bases. CDR3 sequence: CASQGNTEAFF. CDR3 in DNA: TGTGCCAGTCAGGGGAACACTGAAGCTTTCTTT.

The rearrangement joins TRBV2 to TRBJ2-7; 7 nucleotides align to TRBD1. V was pared by 6 bases and J by 5 bases, with 7 bases of the junction left unmatched. Germline V gene lookup returns CDR1 SNHLY and CDR2 FYNNEI. The CDR3 has 13 residues. CDR3 DNA: TGTGCCAGCAGAAAACAGGGGAATGACGAGCAGTACTTC. Protein product: CASRKQGNDEQYF.

The chain combines TRBV2 with TRBJ2-1; D may be TRBD1 (5 bases). The CDR3 has 15 amino acids. V shed 6 bases and J shed 1 base, with 13 bases lying between them. Germline CDR1 is SNHLY and CDR2 is FYNNEI. The CDR3 spells CASRAYRGSYNEQFF. DNA for the CDR3: TGTGCCAGCAGAGCATATAGGGGATCCTACAATGAGCAGTTCTTC.

V and J are TRBV18 and TRBJ2-1; 10 bases match TRBD2. Germline V CDR1 and CDR2: KGHSH, LQKENI. The CDR3 extends over 17 amino acids. Unmatched junction bases numbered 11, after V lost 2 bases and J lost 7 bases. CDR3 nucleotide sequence: TGTGCCAGCTCACCATTCGTACCTAGCGGGAGAGGTAATGAGCAGTTCTTC. Amino acid sequence: CASSPFVPSGRGNEQFF.

This chain connects TRBV5-1 to TRBJ2-3, with 10 bases matching TRBD1. Germline CDR1 and CDR2: SGHRS and YFSETQ. The V segment lost 4 bases and the J segment 5 bases; nucleotides outside the gene matches: 1. The length of the CDR3 is 13 residues. CDR3 nucleotides: TGCGCCAGCAGCAGGGACAGGGGAGATACGCAGTATTTT. This encodes CASSRDRGDTQYF.